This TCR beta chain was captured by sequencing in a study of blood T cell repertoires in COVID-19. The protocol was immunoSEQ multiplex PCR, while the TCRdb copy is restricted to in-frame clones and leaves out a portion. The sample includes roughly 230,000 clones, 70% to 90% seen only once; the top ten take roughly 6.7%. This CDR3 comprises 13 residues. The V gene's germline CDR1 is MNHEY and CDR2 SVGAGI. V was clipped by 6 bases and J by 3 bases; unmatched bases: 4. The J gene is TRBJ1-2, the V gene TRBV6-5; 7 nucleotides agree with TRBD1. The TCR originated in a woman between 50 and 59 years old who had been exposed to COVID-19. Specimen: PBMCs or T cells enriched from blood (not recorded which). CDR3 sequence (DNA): TGTGCCAGCAGCAGGGGGTTTGACTATGGCTACACCTTC. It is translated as CASSRGFDYGYTF.